The next 13 T cell receptor beta chains were all read from a single sample in a study of blood T cell repertoires in COVID-19 (TCRdb year 2020). The library was produced with the immunoSEQ multiplex PCR assay. Imported from immuneACCESS, the table was reduced by TCRdb to in-frame sequences with V and J called. These copies leave out some clones; in studies compared against another copy, an unresolved V gene accounts for under half, and the cause of the remainder is not known. For this sample there are nearly 65,000 clones; about 81% appear just once. 12% of the sample belongs to the ten largest clones. Sequenced material: peripheral blood. Receptor source: a human donor in a cohort sampled during active COVID-19.

The rearrangement joins TRBV6-5 to TRBJ1-5; no clear D gene. The CDR3 has 14 residues. Germline V CDR1 and CDR2: MNHEY, SVGAGI. V was cut by 4 bases and J by 5 bases, with 12 bases left in between. This CDR3 is CASSFDKAYQPQHF. The CDR3 DNA reads as TGTGCCAGCAGTTTTGACAAGGCCTATCAGCCCCAGCATTTT.

The genes are TRBV7-9 and TRBJ2-7; TRBD1 aligns across 7 bases. Unmatched junction bases numbered 2, after V lost 4 bases and J lost 5 bases. The CDR3 covers 12 residues. Germline V gene data show CDR1 as SEHNR and CDR2 as FQNEAQ (reference sequence). In DNA, the CDR3 is TGTGCCAGCAGCTCAACAGGGGACGAGCAGTACTTC. Its translation: CASSSTGDEQYF.

The chain is built from TRBV5-6 and TRBJ1-2; 8 bases agree with TRBD1. Germline V gives CDR1 SGHDT, CDR2 YYEEEE. V was clipped by 2 bases and J by 6 bases; unmatched bases: 3. CDR3 length equals 13 residues. This CDR3 reads CASSLGQGNGYTF. The DNA of the CDR3 is TGTGCCAGCAGCTTAGGACAGGGCAATGGCTACACCTTC.

The rearrangement links TRBV6-2 or TRBV6-3 to TRBJ1-1; D is perhaps TRBD1 (5 bases). The CDR3 runs 13 residues. The V and J ends lost 7 bases and 6 bases respectively, with 15 bases between them. Germline V gene sequence: CDR1 MNHEY, CDR2 SVGEGT. The CDR3 nucleotides are TGTGCCAGCACCCCCCGGGGGGGGGCTGAAGCTTTCTTT. Amino acids: CASTPRGGAEAFF.

V and J are TRBV5-4 and TRBJ2-7; no firm D call. The germline gives CDR1 SGHNT, CDR2 YYREEE (reference sequence). This CDR3 is 11 amino acids long. With 1 base removed from V and 5 bases from J, the gap between germline ends came to 4 bases. The CDR3 DNA reads TGTGCCAGCAGCTTGTCCGACGAGCAGTACTTC. Its protein product is CASSLSDEQYF. Variable domain in full (rest from reference TRBV5-4 and TRBJ2-7): ETGVTQSPTHLIKTRGQQVTLRCSSQSGHNTVSWYQQALGQGPQFIFQYYREEENGRGNFPPRFSGLQFPNYSSELNVNALELDDSALYLCASSLSDEQYFGPGTRLTVT.

The V and J genes are TRBV9 and TRBJ2-2; 9 bases map to TRBD2. V gave up 4 bases and J gave up 6 bases; unmatched junction bases: 4. CDR1 is SGDLS and CDR2 is YYNGEE in the germline V gene. The CDR3 has 14 residues. The CDR3 is CASSLGLASGELFF. The CDR3 nucleotides read TGTGCCAGCAGCTTGGGACTAGCCTCCGGGGAGCTGTTTTTT.

The rearrangement uses TRBV7-6 and TRBJ2-7; perhaps TRBD1 as D (6 bases). Per the germline V gene, CDR1 is SGHVS and CDR2 is FNYEAQ. V was trimmed by 3 bases and J by 5 bases, leaving 14 bases between them. The CDR3 is made up of 14 amino acids. Here the CDR3 DNA reads TGTGCCAGCAGCTTGCAAGGGGGTGGGGACGAGCAGTACTTC. Amino acids: CASSLQGGGDEQYF.

This chain links TRBV12-3 or TRBV12-4 with TRBJ2-2; D remains ambiguous. The V end lost 4 bases, the J end lost 6 bases, and 3 bases lay between the germline ends. There are 11 residues in the CDR3. The CDR3 sequence is CASSSAGELFF. The CDR3 nucleotides read TGTGCCAGCAGTTCGGCCGGGGAGCTGTTTTTT.

The rearrangement links TRBV28 to TRBJ1-5; 9 nucleotides line up with TRBD1. The J segment lost 7 bases and the V segment lost 6 bases, leaving 7 bases of the junction unmatched. CDR3 length equals 14 residues. Per germline, CDR1 MDHEN and CDR2 SYDVKM. CDR3 amino acids: CASSRTGGQQPQHF. The CDR3 nucleotides are TGTGCCAGCAGCCGAACAGGGGGCCAGCAGCCCCAGCATTTT.

The chain uses TRBV9 and TRBJ2-7; TRBD2 matches at 9 bases. V dropped 4 bases and J dropped 0; count of bases not matched to a gene: 5. CDR1 is SGDLS, CDR2 YYNGEE, per germline. This CDR3 has 15 amino acids. The CDR3 is CASSLSSGSSYEQYF. CDR3 nucleotides: TGTGCCAGCAGCCTAAGTAGCGGGAGCTCCTACGAGCAGTACTTC.

V and J are TRBV27 and TRBJ1-2; no definite D call. Germline V gene data show CDR1 as MNHEY and CDR2 as SMNVEV (reference sequence). This CDR3 has 16 amino acids. V was cut by 1 base and J by 0 bases, with 12 bases left in between. CDR3 coding DNA: TGTGCCAGCAGTTTATGGGCCGAGGGTACTAACTATGGCTACACCTTC. It is translated as CASSLWAEGTNYGYTF.

This clone was observed a single time. V and J are TRBV9 and TRBJ1-4; 7 bases map to TRBD1. The V gene end was trimmed by 0 bases and the J gene end by 6 bases; junction bases not matched to a gene: 5. Germline CDR1 SGDLS, CDR2 YYNGEE. This CDR3 contains 15 residues. CDR3 DNA sequence: TGTGCCAGCAGCGTAGAAGGGACAGAACATGAAAAACTGTTTTTT. Translated: CASSVEGTEHEKLFF.

This clone has a single count. This rearrangement joins TRBV28 to TRBJ1-1; D is uncertain. The V end was cut by 8 bases, the J end by 8 bases, with 18 bases between. The CDR3 runs 13 residues. Germline V gene data show CDR1 as MDHEN and CDR2 as SYDVKM. CDR3 bases: TGTGCCAGCGCTATCTTACGGGGAGAGGAAGCTTTCTTT. Protein: CASAILRGEEAFF.